This T cell receptor (beta chain) derives from a study of shared clonotypes between healthy human individuals. This CDR3 spans 16 amino acids. Germline lookup yields CDR1 SGHNT and CDR2 YENEEA. V was pared by 3 bases and J by 4 bases, with 8 bases of the junction left unmatched. The naive CD8 fraction comprised CD45RO-negative cells positively selected for CCR7 and excluded terminally differentiated effector memory CD45RA+ cells. Only in-frame clones appear in the TCRdb table, and some are missing; sequencing was by immunoSEQ multiplex PCR. The table has 1.5 million to 2.5 million clones, about 95% seen once; the top ten hold more than 0.9%.

Sequenced sample: naive CD8+ T cells sorted from blood. The chain uses TRBV11-3 and TRBJ2-3; 9 nucleotides align to TRBD2. This clonotype was obtained from a man younger than 30 in good health. The CDR3 loop reads CASSFLAGSPADTQYF. The CDR3 region has the DNA TGTGCCAGCAGCTTCCTAGCGGGGTCGCCCGCAGATACGCAGTATTTT.